The 20 T cell receptor beta chains below come from one sample, sequenced in a study of shared clonotypes between healthy human individuals. The repertoire was sequenced with immunoSEQ multiplex PCR; TCRdb's copy has only in-frame clones and lacks some. Altogether 2 million to 3 million clones are present, 85% to 95% being singletons, with the ten largest covering 0.13% to 0.15%. The sequenced material came from naive CD4+ T cells sorted from blood. The sample's subset: CD45RA+ positively selected. The receptors here all came from a man younger than 35 in good health.

The V gene is TRBV19, the J gene TRBJ2-3; TRBD1 aligns across 9 bases. Germline CDR1 is LNHDA and CDR2 is SQIVND (reference sequence). After removal of 4 bases from V and 1 base from J, the junction contained 3 bases not matched to a gene. The CDR3 length is 15 residues. The DNA for the CDR3 is TGTGCCAGTAGTACCCGGGACAGGGGCACAGATACGCAGTATTTT. Residues: CASSTRDRGTDTQYF.

The chain has TRBV5-5 and TRBJ2-7; D gene uncertain. Trimming left V 5 bases short and J 4 bases short, with 10 bases between. CDR3 length equals 12 residues. The germline CDR1 and CDR2 sequences are SGHKS and YYEKEE (reference sequence). The CDR3 sequence: CASSQTDYEQYF. The CDR3 DNA reads TGTGCCAGCAGTCAGACTGATTACGAGCAGTACTTC.

The chain has TRBV7-6 and TRBJ2-5; a weak D match, TRBD1 (6 bases). This CDR3 comprises 16 residues. Trimming took 1 base from V and 0 from J, leaving 12 bases between them. Germline assignment: CDR1 SGHVS and CDR2 FNYEAQ. CDR3 residues: CASSLVGQMYQETQYF. The CDR3 DNA reads as TGTGCCAGCAGCTTAGTAGGACAGATGTACCAAGAGACCCAGTACTTC.

With regard to this clone: The sample holds other DNA sequences that translate to the same CDR3. The rearrangement links TRBV5-4 to TRBJ2-7, with TRBD1 identical over 8 bases. Germline CDR1 is SGHNT and CDR2 is YYREEE (reference sequence). The CDR3 has 14 amino acids. The V and J ends lost 0 bases and 2 bases, in that order; junction bases with no gene match: 1. The CDR3 loop is CASSLGQGPYEQYF. The CDR3 region has the DNA TGTGCCAGCAGCTTGGGACAGGGGCCCTACGAGCAGTACTTC.

The CDR3 sequence is CASSFVSASTDTQYF. DNA for the CDR3: TGTGCCAGCAGTTTTGTATCAGCTAGCACAGATACGCAGTATTTT. This chain uses TRBV6-5 with TRBJ2-3; D is ambiguous. The CDR3 runs to 15 residues. V lost 4 bases to trimming and J lost 0 bases, with 11 bases between them. Germline values: CDR1 MNHEY, CDR2 SVGAGI.

V usage is TRBV10-3 and J usage is TRBJ2-7; 7 nucleotides line up with TRBD2. The CDR3 sequence is 14 residues long. Trimming took 3 bases from V and 4 from J; bases not matched to a gene: 6. CDR1 is ENHRY and CDR2 is SYGVKD in the germline V gene. The CDR3 spells CAISDIEGGYEQYF. Here the CDR3 DNA reads TGTGCCATCAGTGACATAGAGGGAGGGTACGAGCAGTACTTC.

The chain is built from TRBV30 and TRBJ2-7; 8 bases align to TRBD1. Losses at the gene ends were 4 bases for V and 4 bases for J; bases not matched to a gene: 3. The germline V gene encodes CDR1 GTSNPN and CDR2 SVGIG (reference sequence). CDR3 length: 12 amino acids. The DNA of the CDR3 is TGTGCCTGGACCGGACAGGGTTACGAGCAGTACTTC. It yields the protein CAWTGQGYEQYF.

The CDR3: CASSQVPGFGQPQHF. Here the CDR3 DNA reads TGCGCCAGCAGCCAAGTCCCCGGGTTTGGTCAGCCCCAGCATTTT. The chain couples TRBV4-3 to TRBJ1-5; D not resolved. CDR1 is LGHNA and CDR2 is YSLEER in the germline V gene. The CDR3 spans 15 residues. V lost 1 base, J lost 6 bases, and 13 bases lay in between.

The chain couples TRBV30 to TRBJ2-1; TRBD1 might be the D (5 bases). The CDR3 length is 18 residues. Trimming removed 0 bases at V and 5 bases at J, with 23 bases between. Germline CDR1 is GTSNPN and CDR2 is SVGIG (reference sequence). The CDR3, as DNA: TGTGCCTGGAGTGTACTGGTCCCTAGAGCCTCAGGGAACAATGAGCAGTTCTTC. This encodes CAWSVLVPRASGNNEQFF.

The V gene is TRBV11-2, the J gene TRBJ1-2; 11 bases map to TRBD1. The CDR3 totals 20 residues. In germline, CDR1 is SGHAT, CDR2 FQNNGV. The J segment lost 8 bases and the V segment lost 4 bases, leaving 24 bases of the junction unmatched. The CDR3: CASSSEVDPDRGRWGRGYTF. The CDR3, as DNA: TGTGCCAGCAGCTCAGAAGTAGACCCGGACAGGGGGCGATGGGGTCGGGGCTACACCTTC.

A note on this clone: At one end the junction does not follow the germline gene, possibly because of a read error. Other DNA sequences of this sample code for an identical CDR3. This chain joins TRBV7-9 and TRBJ1-6; no reliable D call. Germline CDR1 SEHNR, CDR2 FQNEAQ (reference sequence). The CDR3 is 14 amino acids. CDR3 residues: CASSLKMLGAPLHF. Written as DNA, the CDR3 is TGTGCTAGCAGCTTGAAAATGTTGGGTGCACCCCTCCACTTT.

This chain links TRBV19 with TRBJ2-7; 13 nucleotides match TRBD2. The germline CDR1 and CDR2 sequences are LNHDA and SQIVND (reference sequence). The length of the CDR3 is 15 residues. V gave up 5 bases and J gave up 1 base; unmatched junction bases: 2. DNA of the CDR3: TGTGCCAGTAGTTCGACTAGCGGGAGGTCCTACGAGCAGTACTTC. Amino acid sequence: CASSSTSGRSYEQYF.

The J gene is TRBJ2-1, the V gene TRBV5-4, with a possible D match to TRBD2 (6 bases). The CDR3 consists of 15 residues. Trimming shortened V by 2 bases and J by 1 base, and 10 bases separated the two germline ends. Germline loops: CDR1 SGHNT, CDR2 YYREEE (reference sequence). The CDR3 loop reads CASSLARESYNEQFF. The CDR3 DNA follows: TGTGCCAGCAGCTTAGCGCGGGAATCCTACAATGAGCAGTTCTTC.

This clone was seen a few times. The chain recombines TRBV4-2 with TRBJ1-2, with D possibly TRBD1 on 6 matching bases. This CDR3 is 14 amino acids long. Germline V gene sequence: CDR1 LGHNA, CDR2 YNFKEQ. V was shortened by 4 bases and J by 3 bases, with 12 bases between the two germline ends. The CDR3 DNA reads as TGTGCCAGCAGCCTGGAACAGGGTGACTATGGCTACACCTTC. Translated, it gives CASSLEQGDYGYTF.

This clone was observed once. The V gene is TRBV6-6, the J gene TRBJ1-6, with 8 positions matching TRBD1. This CDR3 contains 15 residues. The junction had 10 bases not matched to a gene; V was cut back by 6 bases and J by 9 bases. Germline values: CDR1 MNHNY, CDR2 SVGAGI (reference sequence). CDR3 in amino acids: CASRRTAGGFSPLHF. The CDR3 DNA sequence: TGTGCCAGCAGACGTACAGCAGGGGGCTTTTCACCCCTCCACTTT.

The chain recombines TRBV2 with TRBJ1-5, with D hard to call. The CDR3 runs 14 residues. Trimming took off 7 bases at V and 2 bases at J, with 12 bases between the two ends. Looked up from germline, CDR1 is SNHLY and CDR2 is FYNNEI. The CDR3 loop reads CASNPEGGNQPQHF. DNA of the CDR3: TGTGCCAGCAACCCGGAGGGCGGCAATCAGCCCCAGCATTTT.

CDR3 sequence reads: CASSPKGLSGANVLTF. The CDR3 coding sequence is TGTGCCAGCTCACCGAAAGGGCTCTCTGGGGCCAACGTCCTGACTTTC. The chain carries TRBV18 and TRBJ2-6; no reliable D call. The CDR3 contains 16 residues. V gave up 3 bases and J gave up 0 bases, with 9 bases separating them. Germline values: CDR1 KGHSH, CDR2 LQKENI.

The sample holds a few counts of this clone. The chain couples TRBV10-2 to TRBJ1-2; tentative D call: TRBD1 (5 bases). The CDR3 runs 13 residues. The V end was cut by 2 bases, the J end by 11 bases, with 15 bases between. Germline values: CDR1 WSHSY, CDR2 SAAADI. CDR3 sequence reads: CASSEEGIQGYTF. As DNA, the CDR3 is TGCGCCAGCAGTGAGGAGGGGATCCAAGGTTACACCTTC.

The genes are TRBV28 and TRBJ2-7, with TRBD1 identical over 9 bases. This CDR3 is 17 amino acids long. V was clipped by 2 bases and J by 0 bases; unmatched bases: 8. The germline V gene has CDR1 MDHEN and CDR2 SYDVKM. The CDR3 loop is CASSLGTGGLGSYEQYF. In nucleotides, the CDR3 is TGTGCCAGCAGTTTAGGTACAGGGGGCTTGGGCTCCTACGAGCAGTACTTC.

The rearrangement uses TRBV5-4 and TRBJ2-3, with D maybe TRBD1 (5 bases). This CDR3 has 14 amino acids. V was trimmed by 4 bases and J by 1 base, leaving 10 bases between them. Germline V CDR1 and CDR2: SGHNT, YYREEE (reference sequence). CDR3 nucleotide sequence: TGTGCCAGCAGCCCGGACATAGGCACAGATACGCAGTATTTT. This codes for CASSPDIGTDTQYF. The full variable domain, completed using reference TRBV5-4 and TRBJ2-3, is ETGVTQSPTHLIKTRGQQVTLRCSSQSGHNTVSWYQQALGQGPQFIFQYYREEENGRGNFPPRFSGLQFPNYSSELNVNALELDDSALYLCASSPDIGTDTQYFGPGTRLTVL.